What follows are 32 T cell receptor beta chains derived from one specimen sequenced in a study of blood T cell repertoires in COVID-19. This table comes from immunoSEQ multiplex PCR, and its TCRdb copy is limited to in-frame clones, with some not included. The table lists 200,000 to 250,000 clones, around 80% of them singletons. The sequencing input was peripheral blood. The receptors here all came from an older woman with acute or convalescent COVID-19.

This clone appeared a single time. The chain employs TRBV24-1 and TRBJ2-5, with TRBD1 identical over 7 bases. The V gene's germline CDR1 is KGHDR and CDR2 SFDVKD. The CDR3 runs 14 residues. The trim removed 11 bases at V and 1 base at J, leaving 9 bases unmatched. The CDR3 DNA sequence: TGTGCCAGTTCAAAGACAGGGCTCCAAGAGACCCAGTACTTC. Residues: CASSKTGLQETQYF.

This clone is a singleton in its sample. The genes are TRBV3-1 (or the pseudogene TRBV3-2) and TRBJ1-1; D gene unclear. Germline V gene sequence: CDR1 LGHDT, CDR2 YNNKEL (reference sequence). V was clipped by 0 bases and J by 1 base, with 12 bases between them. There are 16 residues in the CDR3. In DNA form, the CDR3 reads TGTGCCAGCAGCCAAGACCCCCTGCTAGCGAACACTGAAGCTTTCTTT. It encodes CASSQDPLLANTEAFF.

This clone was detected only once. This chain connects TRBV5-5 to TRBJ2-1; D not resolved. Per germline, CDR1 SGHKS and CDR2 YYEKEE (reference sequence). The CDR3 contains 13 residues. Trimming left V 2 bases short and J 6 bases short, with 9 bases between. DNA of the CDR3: TGTGCCAGCAGCTTCGTGGCCCTCAATGAGCAGTTCTTC. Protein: CASSFVALNEQFF.

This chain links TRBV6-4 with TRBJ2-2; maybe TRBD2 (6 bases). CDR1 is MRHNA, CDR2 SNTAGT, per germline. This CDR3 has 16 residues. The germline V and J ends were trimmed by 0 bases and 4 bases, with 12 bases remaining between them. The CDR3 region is CASSDSVTSFTGELFF. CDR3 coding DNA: TGTGCCAGCAGTGACTCTGTGACTAGTTTCACCGGGGAGCTGTTTTTT.

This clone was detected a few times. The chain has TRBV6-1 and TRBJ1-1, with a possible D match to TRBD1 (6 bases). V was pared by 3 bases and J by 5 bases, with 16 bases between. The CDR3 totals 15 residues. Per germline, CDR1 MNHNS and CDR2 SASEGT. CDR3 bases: TGTGCCAGCAGTGAGGACCGCCTCAGGGGAACTGAAGCTTTCTTT. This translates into CASSEDRLRGTEAFF.

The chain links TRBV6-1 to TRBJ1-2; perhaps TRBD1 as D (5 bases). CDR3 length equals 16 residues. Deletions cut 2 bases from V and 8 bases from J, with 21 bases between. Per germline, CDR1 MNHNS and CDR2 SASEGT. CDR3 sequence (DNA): TGTGCCAGCAGTGAAACTCCCCCCGGCGCCAACAGGGGCTACACCTTC. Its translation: CASSETPPGANRGYTF.

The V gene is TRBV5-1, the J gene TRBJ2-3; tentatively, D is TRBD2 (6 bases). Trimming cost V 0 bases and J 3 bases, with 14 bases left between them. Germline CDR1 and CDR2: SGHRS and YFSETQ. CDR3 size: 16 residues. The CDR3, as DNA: TGCGCCAGCAGCTTGGCGGGTGGTCGGGGGACAGATACGCAGTATTTT. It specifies CASSLAGGRGTDTQYF.

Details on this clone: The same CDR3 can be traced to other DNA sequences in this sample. The CDR3 spells CASSLLYEQYF. For the CDR3, the DNA is TGTGCCAGCAGCCTACTATACGAGCAGTACTTC. V and J are TRBV7-2 and TRBJ2-7; D uncertain. This CDR3 spans 11 amino acids. CDR1 and CDR2 from the germline V gene are SGHTA and FQGNSA. Trimming pared 5 bases from V and 4 bases from J, leaving 6 bases between.

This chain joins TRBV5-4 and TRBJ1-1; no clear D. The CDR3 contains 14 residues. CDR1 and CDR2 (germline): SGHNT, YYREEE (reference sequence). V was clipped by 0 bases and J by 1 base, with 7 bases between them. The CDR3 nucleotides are TGTGCCAGCAGCTTGGTGGCAACGAACACTGAAGCTTTCTTT. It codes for CASSLVATNTEAFF.

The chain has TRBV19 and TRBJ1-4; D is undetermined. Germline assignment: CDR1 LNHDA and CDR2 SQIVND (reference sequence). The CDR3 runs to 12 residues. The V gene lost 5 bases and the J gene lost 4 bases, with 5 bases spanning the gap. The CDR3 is CASSPGNEKLFF. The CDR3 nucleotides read TGTGCCAGTAGTCCGGGTAATGAAAAACTGTTTTTT.

CDR3 sequence reads: CASSQGDKWEELFF. The CDR3, as DNA: TGTGCCAGCAGCCAAGGGGACAAGTGGGAGGAGCTGTTTTTT. The rearrangement links TRBV3-1 (or the pseudogene TRBV3-2) to TRBJ2-2, with D perhaps TRBD1 (6 bases). Trimming shortened V by 1 base and J by 10 bases, and 13 bases separated the two germline ends. The germline V gene encodes CDR1 LGHDT and CDR2 YNNKEL (reference sequence). This CDR3 region has 14 residues.

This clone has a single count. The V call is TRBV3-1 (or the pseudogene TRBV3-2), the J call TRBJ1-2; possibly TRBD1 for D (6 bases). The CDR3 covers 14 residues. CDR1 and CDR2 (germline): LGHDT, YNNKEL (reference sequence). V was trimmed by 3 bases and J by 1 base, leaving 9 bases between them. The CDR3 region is CASSQDSRNYGYTF. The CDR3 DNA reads TGTGCCAGCAGCCAGGACAGCCGTAACTATGGCTACACCTTC.

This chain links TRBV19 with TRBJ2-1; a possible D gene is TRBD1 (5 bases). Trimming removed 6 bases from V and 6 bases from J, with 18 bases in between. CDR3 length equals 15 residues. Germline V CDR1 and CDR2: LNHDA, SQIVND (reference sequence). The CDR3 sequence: CASSAALLGVNEQFF. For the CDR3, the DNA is TGTGCCAGTAGCGCTGCATTGTTAGGGGTCAATGAGCAGTTCTTC. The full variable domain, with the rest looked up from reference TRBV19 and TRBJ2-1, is DGGITQSPKYLFRKEGQNVTLSCEQNLNHDAMYWYRQDPGQGLRLIYYSQIVNDFQKGDIAEGYSVSREKKESFPLTVTSAQKNPTAFYLCASSAALLGVNEQFFGPGTRLTVL.

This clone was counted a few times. The CDR3 here is CASSQEGAAGNTIYF. Written as DNA, the CDR3 is TGTGCCAGCAGCCAAGAAGGTGCGGCTGGAAACACCATATATTTT. V is TRBV3-1 (or the pseudogene TRBV3-2) and J is TRBJ1-3, with unresolved D. The V gene's germline CDR1 is LGHDT and CDR2 YNNKEL (reference sequence). This CDR3 has 15 residues. The V end was cut by 0 bases, the J end by 2 bases, with 8 bases between.

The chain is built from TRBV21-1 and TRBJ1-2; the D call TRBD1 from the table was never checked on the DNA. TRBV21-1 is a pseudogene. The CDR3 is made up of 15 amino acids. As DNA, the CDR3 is TGTGCCAGCAAGGGGCGCCAGTCTTCTAACTATGGCTACACCTTC. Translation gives CASKGRQSSNYGYTF.

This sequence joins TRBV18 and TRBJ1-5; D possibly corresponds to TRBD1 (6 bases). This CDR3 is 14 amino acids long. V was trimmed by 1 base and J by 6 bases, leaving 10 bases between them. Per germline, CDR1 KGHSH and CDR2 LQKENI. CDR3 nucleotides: TGTGCCAGCTCACCACGAACAGGGCCTCAGCCCCAGCATTTT. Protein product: CASSPRTGPQPQHF. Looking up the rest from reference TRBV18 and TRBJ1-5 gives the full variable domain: NAGVMQNPRHLVRRRGQEARLRCSPMKGHSHVYWYRQLPEEGLKFMVYLQKENIIDESGMPKERFSAEFPKEGPSILRIQQVVRGDSAAYFCASSPRTGPQPQHFGDGTRLSIL.

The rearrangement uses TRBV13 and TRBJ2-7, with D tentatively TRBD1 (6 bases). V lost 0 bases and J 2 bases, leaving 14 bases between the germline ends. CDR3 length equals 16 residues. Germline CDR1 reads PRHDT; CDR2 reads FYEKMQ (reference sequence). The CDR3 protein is CASSLGRGNRAYEQYV. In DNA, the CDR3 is TGTGCCAGCAGCTTAGGCCGAGGGAACAGGGCCTACGAGCAGTACGTC.

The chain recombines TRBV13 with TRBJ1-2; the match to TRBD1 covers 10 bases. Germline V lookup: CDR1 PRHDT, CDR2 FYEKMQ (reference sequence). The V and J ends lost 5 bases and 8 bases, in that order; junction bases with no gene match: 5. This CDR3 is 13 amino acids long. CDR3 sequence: CASSRQGAEGYTF. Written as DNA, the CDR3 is TGTGCCAGCAGCCGACAGGGGGCCGAAGGCTACACCTTC.

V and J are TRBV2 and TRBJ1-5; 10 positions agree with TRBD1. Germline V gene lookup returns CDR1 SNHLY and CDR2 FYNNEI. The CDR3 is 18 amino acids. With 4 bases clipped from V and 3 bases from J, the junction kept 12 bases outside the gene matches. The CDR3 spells CASSGRGGDRGPNQPQHF. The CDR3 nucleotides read TGTGCCAGCAGTGGCCGTGGCGGGGACAGGGGTCCCAATCAGCCCCAGCATTTT.

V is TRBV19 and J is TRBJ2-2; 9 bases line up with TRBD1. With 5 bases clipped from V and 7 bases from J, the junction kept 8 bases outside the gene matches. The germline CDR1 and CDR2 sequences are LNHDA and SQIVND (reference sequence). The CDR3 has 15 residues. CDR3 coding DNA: TGTGCCAGTAGTCCAGGGGACAGGGATGGCGGGGAGCTGTTTTTT. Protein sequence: CASSPGDRDGGELFF. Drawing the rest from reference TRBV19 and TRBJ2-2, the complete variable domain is DGGITQSPKYLFRKEGQNVTLSCEQNLNHDAMYWYRQDPGQGLRLIYYSQIVNDFQKGDIAEGYSVSREKKESFPLTVTSAQKNPTAFYLCASSPGDRDGGELFFGEGSRLTVL.

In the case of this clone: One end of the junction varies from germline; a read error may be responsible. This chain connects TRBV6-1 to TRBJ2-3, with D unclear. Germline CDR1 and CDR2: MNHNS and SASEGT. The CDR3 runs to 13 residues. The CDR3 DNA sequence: TGTGCCAGCAGGGAAGTAAACACAGATACGCAGTATTTT. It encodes CASREVNTDTQYF.

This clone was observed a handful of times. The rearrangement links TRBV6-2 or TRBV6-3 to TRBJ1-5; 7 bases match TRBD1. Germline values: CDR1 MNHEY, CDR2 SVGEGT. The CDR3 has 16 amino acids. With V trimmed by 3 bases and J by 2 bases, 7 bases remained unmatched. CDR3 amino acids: CASSYPRDRGNQPQHF. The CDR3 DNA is TGTGCCAGCAGTTATCCCCGGGACAGAGGCAATCAGCCCCAGCATTTT.

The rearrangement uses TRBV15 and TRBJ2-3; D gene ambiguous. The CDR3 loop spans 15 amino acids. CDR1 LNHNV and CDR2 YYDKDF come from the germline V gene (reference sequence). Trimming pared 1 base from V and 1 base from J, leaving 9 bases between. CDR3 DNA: TGTGCCACCAGCAGAGGGCTAACAGGCACAGATACGCAGTATTTT. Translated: CATSRGLTGTDTQYF.

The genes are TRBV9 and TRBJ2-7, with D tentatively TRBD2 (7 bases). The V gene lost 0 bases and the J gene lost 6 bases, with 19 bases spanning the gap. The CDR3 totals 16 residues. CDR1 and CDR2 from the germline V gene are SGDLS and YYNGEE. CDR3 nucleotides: TGTGCCAGCAGCGTAGGTCTTTCCTGGGGGGGCGCCGAGCAGTACTTC. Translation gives CASSVGLSWGGAEQYF.

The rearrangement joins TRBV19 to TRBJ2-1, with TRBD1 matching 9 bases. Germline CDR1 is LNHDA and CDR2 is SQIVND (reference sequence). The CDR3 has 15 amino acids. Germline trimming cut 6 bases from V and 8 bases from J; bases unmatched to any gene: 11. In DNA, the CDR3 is TGTGCCAGTAGGTCTACCGGGACAGGGCGCGATGAGCAGTTCTTC. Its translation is CASRSTGTGRDEQFF.

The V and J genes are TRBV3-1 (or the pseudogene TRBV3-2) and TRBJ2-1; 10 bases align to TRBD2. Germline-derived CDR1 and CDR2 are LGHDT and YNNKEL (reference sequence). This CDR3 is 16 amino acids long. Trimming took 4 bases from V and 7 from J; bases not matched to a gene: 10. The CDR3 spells CASSPNSGTSANEQFF. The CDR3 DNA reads TGTGCCAGCAGCCCAAATTCCGGGACTAGCGCAAATGAGCAGTTCTTC.

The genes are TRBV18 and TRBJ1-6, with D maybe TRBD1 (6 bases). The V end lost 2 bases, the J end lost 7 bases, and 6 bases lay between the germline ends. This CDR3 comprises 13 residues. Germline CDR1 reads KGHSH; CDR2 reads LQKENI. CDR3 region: CASSPGQNSPLHF. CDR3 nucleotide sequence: TGTGCCAGCTCACCAGGACAGAATTCACCCCTCCACTTT.

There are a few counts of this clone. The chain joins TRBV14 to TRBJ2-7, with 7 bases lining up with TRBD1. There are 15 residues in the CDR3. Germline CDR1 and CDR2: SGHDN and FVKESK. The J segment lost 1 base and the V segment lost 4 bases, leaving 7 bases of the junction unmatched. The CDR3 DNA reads TGTGCCAGCAGCCCAGGGACAGTCCTTTCCTACGAGCAGTACTTC. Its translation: CASSPGTVLSYEQYF.

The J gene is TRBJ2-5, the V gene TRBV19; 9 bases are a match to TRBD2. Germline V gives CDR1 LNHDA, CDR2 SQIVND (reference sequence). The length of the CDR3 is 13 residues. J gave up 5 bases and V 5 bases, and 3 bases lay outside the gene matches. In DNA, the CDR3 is TGTGCCAGTAGTTCCCTAGCGGGGGAGACCCAGTACTTC. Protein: CASSSLAGETQYF. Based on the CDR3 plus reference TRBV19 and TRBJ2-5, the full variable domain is DGGITQSPKYLFRKEGQNVTLSCEQNLNHDAMYWYRQDPGQGLRLIYYSQIVNDFQKGDIAEGYSVSREKKESFPLTVTSAQKNPTAFYLCASSSLAGETQYFGPGTRLLVL.

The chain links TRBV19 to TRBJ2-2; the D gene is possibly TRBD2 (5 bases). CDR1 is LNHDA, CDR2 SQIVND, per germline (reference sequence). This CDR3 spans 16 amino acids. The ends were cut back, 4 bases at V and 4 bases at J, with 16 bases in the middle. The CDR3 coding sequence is TGTGCCAGTAGTAGTCCGGGGTCCCGAGGCACCGGGGAGCTGTTTTTT. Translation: CASSSPGSRGTGELFF.

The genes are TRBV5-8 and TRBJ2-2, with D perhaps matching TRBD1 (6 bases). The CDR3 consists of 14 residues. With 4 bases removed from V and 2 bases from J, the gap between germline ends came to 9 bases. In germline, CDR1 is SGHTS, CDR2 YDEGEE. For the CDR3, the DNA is TGTGCCAGCAGCCACAGGGATAACACCGGGGAGCTGTTTTTT. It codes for CASSHRDNTGELFF. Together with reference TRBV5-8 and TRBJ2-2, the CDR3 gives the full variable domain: EAGVTQSPTHLIKTRGQQATLRCSPISGHTSVYWYQQALGLGLQFLLWYDEGEERNRGNFPPRFSGRQFPNYSSELNVNALELEDSALYLCASSHRDNTGELFFGEGSRLTVL.

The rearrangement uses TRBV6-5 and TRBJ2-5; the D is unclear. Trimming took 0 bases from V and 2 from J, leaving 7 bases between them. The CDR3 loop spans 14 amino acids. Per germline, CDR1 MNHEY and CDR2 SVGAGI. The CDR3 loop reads CASSYSLRQETQYF. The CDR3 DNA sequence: TGTGCCAGCAGTTACTCCTTGAGGCAAGAGACCCAGTACTTC.